This TCR beta chain was sequenced for a study of T-cell reconstitution after alpha-beta-depleted transplantation in children. Unique molecular identifiers were incorporated into the prepared TCRbeta library. Each CDR3 protein is one row after TCRdb ran MiXCR on the PCR reads. The data contain just under 150,000 distinct CDR3 sequences, 7.5% to 9% of them singletons. Germline lookup yields CDR1 LGHDT and CDR2 YNNKEL (reference sequence). The CDR3 covers 13 residues. Many counts were recorded for this clonotype. Germline and junction disagree at one end, which may indicate a read error. The source was PBMCs, mostly from graft donor cells, collected 180 days after TCRalphabeta/CD19-depleted stem cell transplant. The sequence was collected from a female patient between 2 and 15 years old who had a stem cell transplant for congenital amegakaryocytic thrombocytopenia, so the T cells may come from the graft donor. The V call is TRBV3-1, the J call TRBJ2-1; TRBD2 matches at 9 bases. CDR3: CASSQVGLAASIF. CDR3 DNA: TGTGCCAGCAGCCAGGTGGGACTAGCAGCGTCGATCTTC.